This T cell receptor (beta chain) is drawn from a study of blood T cell repertoires in COVID-19. Study as a whole: Some COVID-19 samples were acute and others convalescent; all came from the United States, Italy and Spain. PBMCs, B-cell-depleted T cells, or T cells provided the cDNA or gDNA that made up the material.

Authors' data handling: Amplification of reference gene primers provided the estimated nucleated cell counts. Produced via immunoSEQ multiplex PCR; TCRdb's table is partial and in-frame only. The DNA gave D and trimming, while V, J and clone size come from that table. The sample carries tens of thousands of clones, over 70% recorded once. This clone was counted once. V dropped 5 bases and J dropped 6; count of bases not matched to a gene: 8. Germline lookup yields CDR1 SEHNR and CDR2 FQNEAQ (reference sequence). The CDR3 is 15 residues long. The sequencing sample was made of peripheral blood. The chain uses TRBV7-9 and TRBJ1-5; the match to TRBD1 covers 9 bases. The TCR was taken from a man older than 75 with active or convalescent COVID-19. Written as DNA, the CDR3 is TGTGCCAGCAGCCCTACAGGGGGCTGGGGTCAGCCCCAGCATTTT. Its protein product is CASSPTGGWGQPQHF.